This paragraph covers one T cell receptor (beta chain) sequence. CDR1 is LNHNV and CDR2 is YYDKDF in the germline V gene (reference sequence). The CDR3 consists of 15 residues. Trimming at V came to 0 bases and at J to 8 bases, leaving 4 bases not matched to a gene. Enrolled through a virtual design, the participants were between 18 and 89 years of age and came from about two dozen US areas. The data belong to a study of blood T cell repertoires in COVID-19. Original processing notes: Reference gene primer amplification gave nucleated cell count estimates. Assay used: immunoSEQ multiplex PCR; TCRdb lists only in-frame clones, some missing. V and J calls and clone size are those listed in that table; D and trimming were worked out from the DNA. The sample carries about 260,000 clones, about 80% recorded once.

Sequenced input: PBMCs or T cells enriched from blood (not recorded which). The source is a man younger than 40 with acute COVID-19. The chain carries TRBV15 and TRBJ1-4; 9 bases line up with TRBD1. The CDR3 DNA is TGTGCCACCAGCAGAGACCGACAGGGGGACGAAAAACTGTTTTTT. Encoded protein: CATSRDRQGDEKLFF.